This TCR beta chain was obtained from a study of T cell responses to AZD1222 COVID-19 vaccine. Study results and caveats: Spike regions recognized by vaccine-associated CD4 TCRs spanned the protein, led by 160-218 and 743-854. The donors showed a predominance of white British ancestry and of females, with possible underestimation of clonal diversity. Repertoire sampling was restricted to post-peak T cell response timepoints.

About this clone itself: The antigen is not known.

Sequenced by immunoSEQ multiplex PCR; TCRdb stores in-frame clones only, minus some. The data hold more than 100,000 clones, with around 90% observed a single time. Germline CDR1 reads LNHDA; CDR2 reads SQIVND (reference sequence). This CDR3 region has 15 residues. Germline trimming cut 4 bases from V and 4 bases from J; bases unmatched to any gene: 2. The specimen comprised peripheral blood, sampled on day 0 of AZD1222 vaccination. The origin of this receptor is an adult in good health. The V call is TRBV19, the J call TRBJ2-1; the match to TRBD2 covers 12 bases. The CDR3 DNA is TGTGCCAGTAGTAGGACTAGCGGGACATACAATGAGCAGTTCTTC. Its translation: CASSRTSGTYNEQFF.